Presented here are 10 T cell receptor beta chains from one specimen sequenced in a study of blood T cell repertoires in COVID-19. The table came from immunoSEQ multiplex PCR; TCRdb's copy has only in-frame clones and leaves some out. The repertoire has under 35,000 clones, about 89% of them found once; the top ten carry 5.4%. The source material was peripheral blood. Every receptor here comes from a human donor in a cohort sampled during active COVID-19.

The chain joins TRBV28 to TRBJ1-6; the match to TRBD1 covers 9 bases. The CDR3 extends over 15 amino acids. V dropped 8 bases and J dropped 3; count of bases not matched to a gene: 5. The V gene's germline CDR1 is MDHEN and CDR2 SYDVKM. The CDR3 bases are TGTGCCAGCTGGGACAGGGATGGCTATAATTCACCCCTCCACTTT. Translating gives CASWDRDGYNSPLHF.

J is TRBJ1-6 and V is TRBV11-1; 9 bases are a match to TRBD1. The CDR3 is 14 residues long. The V gene's germline CDR1 is SGHAT and CDR2 FQDESV (reference sequence). V shed 4 bases and J 6 bases; nucleotides not matched to a gene: 1. The CDR3 region has the DNA TGTGCCAGCAGCTCACAGGGGGCTAATTCACCCCTCCACTTT. This sequence encodes CASSSQGANSPLHF.

The DNA of the CDR3 is TGTGCCAGCAGTTCAACGGGGGGCACAGGAGAGACCCAGTACTTC. As protein: CASSSTGGTGETQYF. The chain is built from TRBV3-1 (or the pseudogene TRBV3-2) and TRBJ2-5; D might be TRBD2 (7 bases). Trimming pared 6 bases from V and 4 bases from J, leaving 18 bases between. CDR1 and CDR2 (germline): LGHDT, YNNKEL (reference sequence). CDR3 length: 15 amino acids.

This clone was observed once. J is TRBJ2-1 and V is TRBV18, with 10 bases matching TRBD2. The length of the CDR3 is 15 residues. The V segment lost 2 bases and the J segment 7 bases; nucleotides outside the gene matches: 5. CDR1 is KGHSH and CDR2 is LQKENI in the germline V gene. CDR3 residues: CASSPEASGGNEQFF. For the CDR3, the DNA is TGTGCCAGCTCACCAGAGGCTAGCGGGGGTAATGAGCAGTTCTTC.

This clone turned up a few times. The CDR3 sequence: CASSSHQGDQPQHF. The CDR3 DNA reads TGTGCCAGCAGTTCCCATCAGGGTGATCAGCCCCAGCATTTT. The genes are TRBV27 and TRBJ1-5; weak D call: TRBD1 (5 bases). The germline V gene has CDR1 MNHEY and CDR2 SMNVEV (reference sequence). Trimming took off 4 bases at V and 5 bases at J, with 12 bases between the two ends. This CDR3 region has 14 residues.

The table lists this clone with a few counts. V usage is TRBV4-2 and J usage is TRBJ1-3, with no clear D. The germline V gene encodes CDR1 LGHNA and CDR2 YNFKEQ. V lost 0 bases and J lost 6, with 9 bases in between. CDR3 length: 14 residues. In nucleotides, the CDR3 is TGTGCCAGCAGCCAAGATCAAATTTTAAACACCATATATTTT. Translation gives CASSQDQILNTIYF.

This chain links TRBV4-1 with TRBJ2-3; TRBD2 matches 11 bases. CDR1 is MGHRA, CDR2 YSYEKL, per germline. Trimming took 2 bases from V and 5 from J; bases not matched to a gene: 9. The CDR3 spans 17 residues. The CDR3 nucleotides are TGCGCCAGCAGCCAACCGGTCCTAGCGGGGGGACGAGATACGCAGTATTTT. Amino acids: CASSQPVLAGGRDTQYF.

The chain is built from TRBV7-8 and TRBJ1-1, with D hard to call. This CDR3 has 14 amino acids. The V end lost 2 bases, the J end lost 3 bases, and 10 bases lay between the germline ends. Germline CDR1 SGHVS, CDR2 FQNEAQ. The CDR3 nucleotides read TGTGCCAGCAGCTTAAAGAGGGTGTACACTGAAGCTTTCTTT. Amino acid sequence: CASSLKRVYTEAFF.

The chain links TRBV7-6 to TRBJ2-3; the match to TRBD2 covers 10 bases. J lost 3 bases, V lost 0 bases, and 6 bases had no gene match. This CDR3 contains 17 residues. Germline CDR1 reads SGHVS; CDR2 reads FNYEAQ. The CDR3 DNA reads as TGTGCCAGCAGCTTAGCCCTCCTAGCGGGAGTGACAGATACGCAGTATTTT. Residues: CASSLALLAGVTDTQYF.

V usage is TRBV4-1 and J usage is TRBJ2-1; a weak D match, TRBD2 (5 bases). Trimming removed 0 bases at V and 5 bases at J, with 14 bases between. CDR3 size: 16 residues. Germline V CDR1 and CDR2: MGHRA, YSYEKL. The CDR3 DNA sequence: TGCGCCAGCAGCCAAGACCCCGGACTGGTAAACAATGAGCAGTTCTTC. It specifies CASSQDPGLVNNEQFF.